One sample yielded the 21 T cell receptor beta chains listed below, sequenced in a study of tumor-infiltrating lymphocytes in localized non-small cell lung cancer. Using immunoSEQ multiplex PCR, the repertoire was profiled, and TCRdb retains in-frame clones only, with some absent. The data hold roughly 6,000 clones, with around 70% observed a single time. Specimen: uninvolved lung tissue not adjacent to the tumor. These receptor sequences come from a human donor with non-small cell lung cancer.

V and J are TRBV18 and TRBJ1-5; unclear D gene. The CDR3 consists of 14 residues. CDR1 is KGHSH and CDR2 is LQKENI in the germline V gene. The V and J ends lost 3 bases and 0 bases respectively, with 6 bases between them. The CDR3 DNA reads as TGTGCCAGCTCACCGCAGTATAGCAATCAGCCCCAGCATTTT. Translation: CASSPQYSNQPQHF.

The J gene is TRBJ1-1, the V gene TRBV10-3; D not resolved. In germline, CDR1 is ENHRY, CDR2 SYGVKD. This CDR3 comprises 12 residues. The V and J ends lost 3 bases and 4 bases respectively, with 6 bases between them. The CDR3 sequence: CAISDKPTEAFF. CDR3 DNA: TGTGCCATCAGTGACAAACCCACTGAAGCTTTCTTT.

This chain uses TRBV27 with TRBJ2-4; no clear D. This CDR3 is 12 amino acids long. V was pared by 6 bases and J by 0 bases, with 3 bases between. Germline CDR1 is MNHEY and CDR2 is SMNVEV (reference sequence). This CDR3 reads CASRIAKNIQYF. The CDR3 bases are TGTGCCAGCAGAATAGCCAAAAACATTCAGTACTTC.

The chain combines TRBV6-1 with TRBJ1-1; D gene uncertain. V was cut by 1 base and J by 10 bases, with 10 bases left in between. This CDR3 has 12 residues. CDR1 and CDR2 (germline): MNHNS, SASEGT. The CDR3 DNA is TGTGCCAGCAGTGAAGGCCTCCCCGGAGCTTTCTTT. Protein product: CASSEGLPGAFF.

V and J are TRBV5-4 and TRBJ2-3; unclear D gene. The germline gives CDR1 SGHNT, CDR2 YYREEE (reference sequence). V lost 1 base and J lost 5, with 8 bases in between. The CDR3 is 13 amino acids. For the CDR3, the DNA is TGTGCCAGCAGCTTGCCCGGTGTAGATACGCAGTATTTT. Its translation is CASSLPGVDTQYF. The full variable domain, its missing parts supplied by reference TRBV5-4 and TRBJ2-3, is ETGVTQSPTHLIKTRGQQVTLRCSSQSGHNTVSWYQQALGQGPQFIFQYYREEENGRGNFPPRFSGLQFPNYSSELNVNALELDDSALYLCASSLPGVDTQYFGPGTRLTVL.

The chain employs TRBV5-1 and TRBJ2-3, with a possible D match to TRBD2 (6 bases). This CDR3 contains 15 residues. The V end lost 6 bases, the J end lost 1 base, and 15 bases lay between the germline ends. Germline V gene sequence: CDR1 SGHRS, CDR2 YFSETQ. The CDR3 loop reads CASTDVGGRTDTQYF. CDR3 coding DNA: TGCGCCAGCACAGACGTGGGGGGACGCACAGATACGCAGTATTTT.

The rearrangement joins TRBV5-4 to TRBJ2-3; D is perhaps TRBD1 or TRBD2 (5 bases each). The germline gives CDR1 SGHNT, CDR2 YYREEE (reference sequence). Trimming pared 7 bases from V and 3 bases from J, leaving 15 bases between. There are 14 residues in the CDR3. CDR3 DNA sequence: TGTGCCAGCTTTGAGTGGGGGACGACAGATACGCAGTATTTT. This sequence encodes CASFEWGTTDTQYF.

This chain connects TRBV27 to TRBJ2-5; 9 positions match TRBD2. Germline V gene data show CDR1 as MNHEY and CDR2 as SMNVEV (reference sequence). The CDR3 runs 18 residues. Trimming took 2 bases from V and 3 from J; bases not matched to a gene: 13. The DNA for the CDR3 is TGTGCCAGCAGTTTAAGTCTGGGGCTAGCGGGGCGGAAAGAGACCCAGTACTTC. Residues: CASSLSLGLAGRKETQYF.

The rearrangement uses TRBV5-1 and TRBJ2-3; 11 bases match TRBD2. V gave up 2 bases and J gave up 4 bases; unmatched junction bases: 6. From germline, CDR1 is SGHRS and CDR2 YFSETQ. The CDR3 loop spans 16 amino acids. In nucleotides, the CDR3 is TGCGCCAGCAGCTTCACTAGCGGGAGAGACCCAGATACGCAGTATTTT. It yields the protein CASSFTSGRDPDTQYF. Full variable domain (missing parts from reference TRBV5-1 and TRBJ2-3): KAGVTQTPRYLIKTRGQQVTLSCSPISGHRSVSWYQQTPGQGLQFLFEYFSETQRNKGNFPGRFSGRQFSNSRSEMNVSTLELGDSALYLCASSFTSGRDPDTQYFGPGTRLTVL.

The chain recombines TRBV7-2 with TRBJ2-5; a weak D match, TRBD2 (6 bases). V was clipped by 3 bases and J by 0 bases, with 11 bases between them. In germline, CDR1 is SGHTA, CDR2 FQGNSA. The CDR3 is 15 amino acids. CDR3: CASSFTSGYQETQYF. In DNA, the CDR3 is TGTGCCAGCAGCTTCACAAGCGGGTACCAAGAGACCCAGTACTTC.

In DNA form, the CDR3 reads TGTGCCAGCACATTGGGGGGATACGAGACCCAGTACTTC. The encoded protein is CASTLGGYETQYF. The rearrangement links TRBV11-1 to TRBJ2-5; TRBD2 might be the D (6 bases). CDR3 length: 13 residues. V lost 7 bases and J 5 bases, leaving 14 bases between the germline ends. Germline CDR1 SGHAT, CDR2 FQDESV (reference sequence).

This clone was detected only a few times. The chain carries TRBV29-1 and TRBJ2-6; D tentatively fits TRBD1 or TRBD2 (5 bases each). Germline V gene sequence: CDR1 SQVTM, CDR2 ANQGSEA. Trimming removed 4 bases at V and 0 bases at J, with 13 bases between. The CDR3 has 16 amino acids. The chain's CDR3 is CSVVEDTSSGANVLTF. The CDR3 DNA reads TGCAGCGTTGTGGAGGACACCAGCTCTGGGGCCAACGTCCTGACTTTC.

The CDR3, as DNA: TGTGCCAGCAGACCCCCCACTAGCGGGAGCGGGGAGCAGTTCTTC. This gives the protein CASRPPTSGSGEQFF. This chain links TRBV28 with TRBJ2-1, with 11 bases identical to TRBD2. The germline CDR1 and CDR2 sequences are MDHEN and SYDVKM. CDR3 length: 15 residues. Trimming cost V 6 bases and J 10 bases; bases outside gene matches: 11.

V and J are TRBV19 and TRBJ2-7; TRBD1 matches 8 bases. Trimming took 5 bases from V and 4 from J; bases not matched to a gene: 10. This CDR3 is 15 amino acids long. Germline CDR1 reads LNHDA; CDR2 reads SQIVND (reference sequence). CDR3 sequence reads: CASSLQGALRYEQYF. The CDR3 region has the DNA TGTGCCAGTAGTCTCCAGGGGGCTCTCAGGTACGAGCAGTACTTC.

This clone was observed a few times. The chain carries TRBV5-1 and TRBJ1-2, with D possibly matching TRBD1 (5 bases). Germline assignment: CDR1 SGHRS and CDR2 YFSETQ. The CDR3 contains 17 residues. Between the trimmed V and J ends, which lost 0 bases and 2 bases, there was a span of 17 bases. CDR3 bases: TGCGCCAGCAGCTTGGGTCCACTCCGGGACTCCAACTATGGCTACACCTTC. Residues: CASSLGPLRDSNYGYTF.

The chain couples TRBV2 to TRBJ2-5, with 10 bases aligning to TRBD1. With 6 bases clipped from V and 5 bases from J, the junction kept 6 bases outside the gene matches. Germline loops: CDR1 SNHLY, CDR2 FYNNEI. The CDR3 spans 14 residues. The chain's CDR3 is CASRIGQGGETQYF. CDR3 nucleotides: TGTGCCAGCAGAATAGGACAGGGGGGCGAGACCCAGTACTTC.

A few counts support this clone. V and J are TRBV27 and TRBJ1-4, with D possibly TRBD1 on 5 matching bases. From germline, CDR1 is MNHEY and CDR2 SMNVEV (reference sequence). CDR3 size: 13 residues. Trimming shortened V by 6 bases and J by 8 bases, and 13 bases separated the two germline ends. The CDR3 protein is CASRVGGGEKLFF. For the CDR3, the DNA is TGTGCCAGCAGGGTCGGGGGGGGAGAAAAACTGTTTTTT.

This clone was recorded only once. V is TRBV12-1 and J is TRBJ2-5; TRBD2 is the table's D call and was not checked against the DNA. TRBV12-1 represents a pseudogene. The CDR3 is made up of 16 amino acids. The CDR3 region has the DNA TGTGCCAGCAGCTTTAGCGGGACACACTCCGGGGAGACCCAGTACTTC. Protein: CASSFSGTHSGETQYF.

The CDR3 DNA sequence: TGTGCCAGCAGCGTAGCCCAAAAGAACACTGAAGCTTTCTTT. Translating it yields CASSVAQKNTEAFF. The J gene is TRBJ1-1, the V gene TRBV9, with D uncertain. V was pared by 0 bases and J by 1 base, with 7 bases between. This CDR3 region has 14 residues. Germline loops: CDR1 SGDLS, CDR2 YYNGEE.

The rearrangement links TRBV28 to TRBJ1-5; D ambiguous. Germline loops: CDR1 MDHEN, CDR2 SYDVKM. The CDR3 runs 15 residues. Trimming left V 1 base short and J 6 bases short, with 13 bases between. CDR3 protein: CASSLYGRAGQPQHF. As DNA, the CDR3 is TGTGCCAGCAGTTTATACGGGCGGGCGGGTCAGCCCCAGCATTTT.

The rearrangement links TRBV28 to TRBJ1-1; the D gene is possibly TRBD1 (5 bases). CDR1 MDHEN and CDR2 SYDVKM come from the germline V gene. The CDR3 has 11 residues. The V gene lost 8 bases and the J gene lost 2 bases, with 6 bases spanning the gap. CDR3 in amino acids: CASDSNTEAFF. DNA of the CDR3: TGTGCCAGCGACAGCAACACTGAAGCTTTCTTT.